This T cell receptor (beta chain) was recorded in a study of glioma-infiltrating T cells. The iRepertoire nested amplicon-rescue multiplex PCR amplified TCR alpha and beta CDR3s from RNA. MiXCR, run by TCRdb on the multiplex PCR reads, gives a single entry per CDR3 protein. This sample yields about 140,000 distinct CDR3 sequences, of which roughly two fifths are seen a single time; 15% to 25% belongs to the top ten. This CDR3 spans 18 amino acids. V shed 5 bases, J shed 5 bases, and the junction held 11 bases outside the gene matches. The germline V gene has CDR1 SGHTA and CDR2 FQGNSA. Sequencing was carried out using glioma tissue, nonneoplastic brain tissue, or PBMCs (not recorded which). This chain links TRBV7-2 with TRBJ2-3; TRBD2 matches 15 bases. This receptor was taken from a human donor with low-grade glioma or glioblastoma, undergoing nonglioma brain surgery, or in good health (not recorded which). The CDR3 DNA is TGTGCCAGCAGCACCCGGACTAGCGGGGGGGCCGTGTTAGATACGCAGTATTTT. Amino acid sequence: CASSTRTSGGAVLDTQYF.